This T cell receptor beta chain was recovered during a study of T cell responses to AZD1222 COVID-19 vaccine. General observations from the study: AZD1222 recipients seropositive at baseline numbered only six or seven. Reportedly, nearly half the spike-specific TCRs target unmutated variant regions. Spike was spanned by vaccine-associated CD4 TCRs, with dominance at 160-218 and 743-854.

V lost 1 base to trimming and J lost 1 base; unmatched junction nucleotides: 5. Germline lookup yields CDR1 LNHDA and CDR2 SQIVND (reference sequence). The CDR3 runs 18 residues. In regard to this clone: Its matching antigen is unknown.

Repertoires were generated with immunoSEQ multiplex PCR, while TCRdb's copy carries only in-frame clones and drops some. The data show under 200,000 clones, just over 90% seen once. The sample was peripheral blood, taken on day 0 of AZD1222 vaccination. The receptor comes from an adult in good health. The chain links TRBV19 to TRBJ2-2, with 11 bases fitting TRBD2. CDR3 sequence reads: CASSIGLAGGRNTGELFF. The CDR3 region has the DNA TGTGCCAGTAGTATAGGGCTAGCGGGGGGCCGGAACACCGGGGAGCTGTTTTTT. Full variable domain (rest looked up from reference TRBV19 and TRBJ2-2): DGGITQSPKYLFRKEGQNVTLSCEQNLNHDAMYWYRQDPGQGLRLIYYSQIVNDFQKGDIAEGYSVSREKKESFPLTVTSAQKNPTAFYLCASSIGLAGGRNTGELFFGEGSRLTVL.